In this sample, the clone carrying this TCR beta chain turned up a few times. The sample carries other DNA sequences with the same CDR3. This specimen comes from a study of cytomegalovirus exposure and HLA in healthy donors. Primers included in the PCR were 60 Vbeta and 13 Jbeta primers. Libraries were prepared by immunoSEQ multiplex PCR; TCRdb keeps only in-frame clonotypes and omits some of them. The table lists more than 95,000 clones, less than 85% of them singletons. This TCR was recovered from a young man in good health and CMV-seropositive. Material for sequencing was PBMCs.

The DNA for the CDR3 is TGCGCCAGCAGCTTGGGGACAGGGGGACAGCCCCAGCATTTT. It specifies CASSLGTGGQPQHF. The chain joins TRBV5-1 to TRBJ1-5; 10 bases are shared with TRBD1. This CDR3 contains 14 residues. Looked up from germline, CDR1 is SGHRS and CDR2 is YFSETQ. V was clipped by 0 bases and J by 7 bases; unmatched bases: 1.